The clone carrying this TCR beta chain was seen only once. Its antigen is not known. The data were obtained in a study of cytomegalovirus exposure and HLA in healthy donors. The study, taken as a whole, reports: Confirmation was obtained in vitro that three CMV-associated chains are specific for CMV antigens.

Use of 60 Vbeta and 13 Jbeta primers characterized the PCR. The method was immunoSEQ multiplex PCR; TCRdb's version includes in-frame clones alone and lacks a portion of them. The data hold 200,000 to 300,000 clones, with 82% observed a single time. The germline CDR1 and CDR2 sequences are SEHNR and FQNEAQ (reference sequence). The V segment lost 4 bases and the J segment 8 bases; nucleotides outside the gene matches: 9. CDR3 length equals 14 residues. The clonotype comes from a woman aged 40 to 50 in good health and CMV-seropositive. The V and J genes are TRBV7-9 and TRBJ1-1; 8 bases are shared with TRBD1. The sequencing sample was made of PBMCs. CDR3 region: CASSSSGQGAEAFF. DNA for the CDR3: TGTGCCAGCAGCTCTTCGGGGCAGGGGGCAGAAGCTTTCTTT. Full variable domain (remainder filled in from reference TRBV7-9 and TRBJ1-1): DTGVSQNPRHKITKRGQNVTFRCDPISEHNRLYWYRQTLGQGPEFLTYFQNEAQLEKSRLLSDRFSAERPKGSFSTLEIQRTEQGDSAMYLCASSSSGQGAEAFFGQGTRLTVV.